This T cell receptor beta chain appears in the sequencing data of a study of T cells in Graves' hyperthyroidism and ophthalmopathy. Overall study findings and caveats: Most clonotypes expanded in thyroid above 0.001 were likewise present in blood. A 13 V-J signature model discriminated ophthalmopathy versus stable hyperthyroidism.

Using RNA transcripts as the source, TCR beta CDR3 regions were amplified. Using the HTBI primer set, a first-round RT-PCR was run on the TCR CDR3. TCRdb re-analysed the multiplex PCR reads in MiXCR, keeping a single row per CDR3 protein. The sample has hundreds of thousands of distinct CDR3 sequences, 15% to 20% seen once. Only a few counts were recorded for this clonotype. Its cognate antigen is unknown. CDR3 length: 17 amino acids. V trimming: 0 bases; J trimming: 5 bases; junction bases outside the gene matches: 11. The germline gives CDR1 SGDLS, CDR2 YYNGEE. This TCR derives from a man aged 35 to 55 with Graves' ophthalmopathy. The chain couples TRBV9 to TRBJ2-5, with TRBD2 identical over 9 bases. The sequencing sample was made of blood. CDR3 sequence reads: CASSVAGSGGIGETQYF. DNA for the CDR3: TGTGCCAGCAGCGTAGCTGGTAGCGGGGGAATAGGGGAGACCCAGTACTTC.